This T cell receptor beta chain stems from a study of control samples from healthy donors and cancer patients. The ends were cut back, 3 bases at V and 3 bases at J, with 19 bases in the middle. This CDR3 is 17 amino acids long. Germline lookup yields CDR1 MRHNA and CDR2 SNTAGT. TCRdb's copy holds only in-frame clones and misses some; the assay was immunoSEQ multiplex PCR. The sample consists of about 95,000 clones, 70% to 90% of them appearing once. This TCR was sampled from a man aged 25 to 45 in good health. The chain combines TRBV6-4 with TRBJ2-3, with TRBD1 as a possible D gene (7 bases). The sequencing input was blood. As DNA, the CDR3 is TGTGCCAGCAGTGAGTACGGGGGTGGACAGGATACAGATACGCAGTATTTT. Translated: CASSEYGGGQDTDTQYF.